This TCR beta chain was obtained from a study of T cells in Graves' hyperthyroidism and ophthalmopathy. Overall study findings and caveats: Most thyroid clonotypes with frequency above 0.001 were detected in blood. In simple terms, a model built on 13 V-J features told ophthalmopathy apart from stable hyperthyroidism.

Amplified TCR beta CDR3 regions derived from RNA transcripts. Researchers ran a first-round RT-PCR on the TCR CDR3 using the HTBI primer set. TCRdb redid the calling of the multiplex PCR reads with MiXCR, one entry per CDR3 protein. In the table there are around 520,000 distinct CDR3 sequences, approximately 25% of which are singletons. Germline CDR1 and CDR2: LNHDA and SQIVND (reference sequence). This CDR3 contains 13 residues. The V gene lost 5 bases and the J gene lost 4 bases, with 11 bases spanning the gap. This clonotype was found many times. The antigen is not known. The sample was blood. The genes are TRBV19 and TRBJ2-5; D might be TRBD2 (6 bases). The TCR comes from a woman aged 25-40 years with Graves' ophthalmopathy. The CDR3 loop reads CASSVPRGETQYF. For the CDR3, the DNA is TGTGCCAGTAGTGTCCCGCGGGGAGAGACCCAGTACTTC.